The clone carrying this TCR beta chain was recorded a few times. Its antigen is still unknown. The entry originates in a study of regulatory T cells in long-lasting Graves disease. As for the study in general: Those with persistent Graves' disease had received antithyroid drugs for over 5 years with positive TSH receptor antibodies. Findings and limits, study-wide: Shared public clonotypes totalled roughly 2,500 in persistent patients, compared with over 800 in new patients. Favoring TRBV28, TRBJ1-2 and TRBJ2-5 was a feature seen in persistent disease.

This CDR3 is 14 amino acids long. V was clipped by 8 bases and J by 4 bases, with 15 bases between them. According to the study, TCR beta libraries were built with iRepertoire HTBI primers and CDR3-region Arm-PCR. One entry per CDR3 protein results from TCRdb running MiXCR on the multiplex PCR reads. The sample carries over 450,000 distinct CDR3 sequences, roughly 21% recorded once. Regarding time point: persistent/refractory GD, antithyroid drugs over 5 years with positive TRAb. RNA isolated from PBMCs was used to make the TCR library. Graves' disease was diagnosed by American Thyroid Association guidelines.

This TCR came from a female donor with Graves disease. The rearrangement uses TRBV12-3 or TRBV12-4 and TRBJ1-3; D is uncertain. The source was peripheral blood mononuclear cells (PBMCs), collected when the disease was refractory, from a patient treated with antithyroid drugs. This CDR3 reads CASGPEFLGNTIYF. The CDR3 DNA sequence: TGTGCCAGCGGCCCGGAATTTTTGGGAAACACCATATATTTT.